Each of the 17 T cell receptor beta chains below was sequenced from the same sample in a study of cytomegalovirus exposure and HLA in healthy donors. Data came from immunoSEQ multiplex PCR; TCRdb stores just in-frame clones and leaves some out. The sample holds around 150,000 clones, about nine tenths seen once. Sequenced input: PBMCs. These receptors were collected from a man between 18 and 35 years old in good health and CMV-seropositive.

For the CDR3, the DNA is TGCGCCAGCAGCCACCCAGGGACTAGCGGGTTCTCCTACGAGCAGTACTTC. It specifies CASSHPGTSGFSYEQYF. The genes are TRBV4-1 and TRBJ2-7, with 12 bases that match TRBD2. CDR1 and CDR2 (germline): MGHRA, YSYEKL. Germline trimming cut 3 bases from V and 0 bases from J; bases unmatched to any gene: 6. The CDR3 length is 17 residues.

This chain joins TRBV4-2 and TRBJ2-7, with 8 bases aligning to TRBD2. Losses at the gene ends were 0 bases for V and 7 bases for J; bases not matched to a gene: 8. This CDR3 is 15 amino acids long. CDR1 is LGHNA and CDR2 is YNFKEQ in the germline V gene. The DNA for the CDR3 is TGTGCCAGCAGCCAAGAATTAGCGGGACTAGGAGAGCAGTACTTC. This codes for CASSQELAGLGEQYF.

The rearrangement joins TRBV7-6 to TRBJ2-7; 8 positions agree with TRBD2. CDR1 and CDR2 from the germline V gene are SGHVS and FNYEAQ. Unmatched junction bases numbered 7, after V lost 8 bases and J lost 4 bases. CDR3 size: 13 residues. The CDR3 DNA reads TGTGCCAGCTCCCGGGAGGGAAGGTACGAGCAGTACTTC. The encoded protein is CASSREGRYEQYF.

This clone was counted a single time. The V call is TRBV27, the J call TRBJ2-1, with no clear D. The germline V and J ends were trimmed by 5 bases and 4 bases, with 3 bases remaining between them. Per the germline V gene, CDR1 is MNHEY and CDR2 is SMNVEV (reference sequence). The CDR3 has 11 amino acids. Written as DNA, the CDR3 is TGTGCCAGCAGTGAGTACAATGAGCAGTTCTTC. It codes for CASSEYNEQFF.

The chain joins TRBV27 to TRBJ2-7; possible D gene TRBD2, 6 bases. Germline loops: CDR1 MNHEY, CDR2 SMNVEV (reference sequence). V lost 1 base to trimming and J lost 5 bases, with 12 bases between them. The CDR3 is 14 amino acids. The chain's CDR3 is CASSLYWGRNEQYF. As DNA, the CDR3 is TGTGCCAGCAGTTTATATTGGGGGAGGAACGAGCAGTACTTC.

The chain is built from TRBV18 and TRBJ2-7; D is ambiguous. The CDR3 runs to 14 residues. Trimming cost V 4 bases and J 2 bases, with 12 bases left between them. From germline, CDR1 is KGHSH and CDR2 LQKENI. The CDR3 DNA is TGTGCCAGCTCACGGTCACAGTCCCCCTACGAGCAGTACTTC. It translates to CASSRSQSPYEQYF.

The V call is TRBV6-4, the J call TRBJ2-1; tentatively, D is TRBD2 (6 bases). The CDR3 runs 16 residues. Germline values: CDR1 MRHNA, CDR2 SNTAGT. The V and J ends lost 4 bases and 5 bases respectively, with 18 bases between them. The CDR3 nucleotides read TGTGCCAGCAGTGCCTTCGGGGGAGTCAAGAACAATGAGCAGTTCTTC. This gives the protein CASSAFGGVKNNEQFF.

This clone was seen a handful of times. The chain has TRBV18 and TRBJ2-2; D is ambiguous. V dropped 0 bases and J dropped 5 bases, with 7 bases sitting between them. This CDR3 has 14 residues. Germline V gene data show CDR1 as KGHSH and CDR2 as LQKENI. The DNA of the CDR3 is TGTGCCAGCTCACCACCGAGGTTTACCGGGGAGCTGTTTTTT. It translates to CASSPPRFTGELFF.

This clone was seen only once. The V gene is TRBV5-1, the J gene TRBJ2-2; D perhaps matches TRBD1 (6 bases). This CDR3 contains 14 residues. The germline gives CDR1 SGHRS, CDR2 YFSETQ. Trimming took off 4 bases at V and 4 bases at J, with 11 bases between the two ends. CDR3 in DNA: TGCGCCAGCAGCCAGGACAGTTCCACCGGGGAGCTGTTTTTT. Translated, it gives CASSQDSSTGELFF.

This chain connects TRBV20-1 to TRBJ2-1; the D is unclear. In germline, CDR1 is DFQATT, CDR2 SNEGSKA (reference sequence). The CDR3 spans 10 residues. V dropped 7 bases and J dropped 8 bases, with 9 bases sitting between them. The CDR3 nucleotides read TGCAGTGTCAGAGGCTATGAGCAGTTCTTC. It specifies CSVRGYEQFF.

The CDR3 DNA follows: TGTGCCAGCAGTGCTGGACTAGCGGGAACGGATACGCAGTATTTT. Amino acid sequence: CASSAGLAGTDTQYF. The V gene is TRBV6-4, the J gene TRBJ2-3; TRBD2 matches at 12 bases. The germline V gene has CDR1 MRHNA and CDR2 SNTAGT. This CDR3 is 15 amino acids long. After removal of 4 bases from V and 6 bases from J, the junction contained 5 bases not matched to a gene.

The gene calls are TRBV10-3 and TRBJ2-7; the match to TRBD2 covers 8 bases. The CDR3 is 16 residues long. Trimming took 0 bases from V and 3 from J; bases not matched to a gene: 7. Germline lookup yields CDR1 ENHRY and CDR2 SYGVKD. The CDR3 sequence: CAISESAGGTNYEQYF. Here the CDR3 DNA reads TGTGCCATCAGTGAGTCGGCGGGAGGTACGAACTACGAGCAGTACTTC.

The chain couples TRBV6-4 to TRBJ1-4, with a possible D match to TRBD1 (6 bases). Germline assignment: CDR1 MRHNA and CDR2 SNTAGT. CDR3 length: 15 residues. Trimming removed 5 bases from V and 7 bases from J, with 17 bases in between. The CDR3 DNA is TGTGCCAGCAGTTTCCCCGCACAGGGTACTGAAAAACTGTTTTTT. It encodes CASSFPAQGTEKLFF.

The chain is built from TRBV19 and TRBJ1-4; D not certain. CDR1 LNHDA and CDR2 SQIVND come from the germline V gene (reference sequence). The CDR3 contains 14 residues. The ends were cut back, 7 bases at V and 5 bases at J, with 14 bases in the middle. The DNA of the CDR3 is TGTGCCAGTACCCAGCGACCGCAAAATGAAAAACTGTTTTTT. It translates to CASTQRPQNEKLFF.

The chain is built from TRBV5-1 and TRBJ2-7; 7 nucleotides align to TRBD1. CDR3 size: 14 residues. V shed 0 bases and J 6 bases; nucleotides not matched to a gene: 6. The germline V gene has CDR1 SGHRS and CDR2 YFSETQ. The CDR3: CASSLDWTGGEQYF. The CDR3 region has the DNA TGCGCCAGCAGCTTGGATTGGACAGGTGGCGAGCAGTACTTC.

V is TRBV19 and J is TRBJ2-7; D unresolved. This CDR3 is 14 amino acids long. Germline V gene data show CDR1 as LNHDA and CDR2 as SQIVND (reference sequence). Trimming shortened V by 5 bases and J by 2 bases, and 13 bases separated the two germline ends. Here the CDR3 reads CASSPWSATYEQYF. The CDR3 DNA follows: TGTGCCAGTAGTCCATGGTCAGCGACCTACGAGCAGTACTTC.

The chain joins TRBV11-3 to TRBJ1-1, with D uncertain. V gave up 5 bases and J gave up 4 bases, with 14 bases separating them. This CDR3 region has 14 residues. The germline CDR1 and CDR2 sequences are SGHNT and YENEEA. CDR3 sequence: CASSPTLGGTEAFF. The CDR3 DNA reads as TGTGCCAGCAGCCCAACACTGGGAGGCACTGAAGCTTTCTTT.